The 17 T cell receptor beta chains reported below all come from one sample, sequenced in a study of blood T cells in healthy people across ages. Alongside a J-beta primer mix, a sample-barcoded 5' primer served in a second PCR lasting roughly 7 to 11 cycles. TCRdb independently ran MiXCR on the 5' RACE reads; one entry per CDR3 protein. This sample has about 290,000 distinct CDR3 sequences, with 27% found just once. Sequenced input: blood. The source of these receptors is a woman in her sixties or seventies in good health.

This chain uses TRBV12-5 with TRBJ2-5; 9 nucleotides align to TRBD1. CDR1 and CDR2 from the germline V gene are LGHNT and FRNRAP. This CDR3 is 16 amino acids long. The ends lost 6 bases at V and 1 base at J; junction bases unmatched: 9. In DNA form, the CDR3 reads TGTGCTAGTGGCCGTGGGGACAGGGCCTTCCAAGAGACCCAGTACTTC. Translated: CASGRGDRAFQETQYF.

The table lists this clonotype with a few counts. The rearrangement links TRBV5-1 to TRBJ1-1; D possibly corresponds to TRBD1 (6 bases). The V and J ends lost 4 bases and 2 bases respectively, with 12 bases between them. Germline CDR1 is SGHRS and CDR2 is YFSETQ. The CDR3 is 14 residues long. This CDR3 reads CASSKDGGNTEAFF. The CDR3 DNA reads as TGCGCCAGCAGCAAGGACGGGGGCAACACTGAAGCTTTCTTT.

In its sample, this clonotype was seen once. V gene TRBV6-2 or TRBV6-3 combines with J gene TRBJ2-7, with 7 bases lining up with TRBD2. The CDR3 is 14 amino acids. Trimming at V came to 5 bases and at J to 6 bases, leaving 10 bases not matched to a gene. Germline V lookup: CDR1 MNHEY, CDR2 SVGEGT. The CDR3 protein is CASSRSGKVLEQYF. In DNA form, the CDR3 reads TGTGCCAGCAGTCGGAGCGGGAAAGTTCTCGAGCAGTACTTC.

The table lists this clonotype with a few counts. This chain connects TRBV18 to TRBJ2-5; D call uncertain. Germline V gives CDR1 KGHSH, CDR2 LQKENI. Trimming stripped 0 bases from V and 5 bases from J, with 10 bases between. The CDR3 is made up of 14 amino acids. CDR3 region: CASSPPGQEETQYF. The CDR3 DNA reads as TGTGCCAGCTCACCACCAGGTCAGGAGGAGACCCAGTACTTC.

Only a few counts were recorded for this clonotype. The CDR3 loop reads CASSYGTPTYQETQYF. CDR3 sequence (DNA): TGCGCCAGCAGCTACGGGACTCCAACGTACCAAGAGACCCAGTACTTC. V is TRBV5-1 and J is TRBJ2-5; D may be TRBD2 (6 bases). Germline CDR1 is SGHRS and CDR2 is YFSETQ. The V and J ends lost 3 bases and 0 bases respectively, with 15 bases between them. This CDR3 has 16 amino acids.

This clonotype was seen only a few times. The rearrangement uses TRBV6-5 and TRBJ1-1, with a tentative D call TRBD1 (5 bases). Germline values: CDR1 MNHEY, CDR2 SVGAGI. Trimming left V 7 bases short and J 6 bases short, with 9 bases between. The CDR3 is 11 residues long. The CDR3 spells CASILGAEAFF. The CDR3 DNA reads as TGTGCCAGCATTTTAGGGGCTGAAGCTTTCTTT.

This rearrangement joins TRBV7-9 to TRBJ2-5; D tentatively reads TRBD1 or TRBD2 (5 bases each). The tail of the sequence fits TRBJ2-7 better, so the J call may be wrong. The CDR3 has 14 residues. Germline V CDR1 and CDR2: SEHNR, FQNEAQ (reference sequence). CDR3 amino acids: CASSPSVGVYEQYF. CDR3 bases: TGTGCCAGCAGCCCTTCGGTGGGGGTCTACGAGCAGTACTTC.

The chain recombines TRBV5-1 with TRBJ1-1, with 8 bases matching TRBD1. This CDR3 region has 18 residues. CDR1 and CDR2 from the germline V gene are SGHRS and YFSETQ. V was clipped by 1 base and J by 5 bases; unmatched bases: 16. The CDR3 loop reads CASSLSSGQGALGTEAFF. For the CDR3, the DNA is TGCGCCAGCAGCTTGTCGTCCGGCCAGGGGGCGCTTGGGACTGAAGCTTTCTTT.

V usage is TRBV20-1 and J usage is TRBJ2-1, with TRBD2 matching over 9 bases. Germline CDR1 and CDR2: DFQATT and SNEGSKA (reference sequence). After removal of 3 bases from V and 5 bases from J, the junction contained 2 bases not matched to a gene. This CDR3 is 13 amino acids long. The chain's CDR3 is CSASRGRDNEQFF. CDR3 nucleotide sequence: TGCAGTGCTAGCCGCGGGAGGGACAATGAGCAGTTCTTC.

This clonotype was counted a few times. CDR3 protein: CASSFGSIYGYTF. In DNA, the CDR3 is TGTGCCAGCAGCTTCGGCAGCATCTATGGCTACACCTTC. The rearrangement links TRBV11-2 to TRBJ1-2; no clear D. The V and J ends lost 3 bases and 4 bases respectively, with 9 bases between them. From germline, CDR1 is SGHAT and CDR2 FQNNGV. The CDR3 is 13 amino acids.

This chain uses TRBV12-3 or TRBV12-4 with TRBJ2-7; D perhaps matches TRBD1 (5 bases). V was shortened by 4 bases and J by 9 bases, with 10 bases between the two germline ends. The CDR3 spans 11 residues. CDR3 coding DNA: TGTGCCAGCAGTTCCAGGGTTGGGCAGTACTTC. Amino acid sequence: CASSSRVGQYF.

There are many counts of this clonotype. Here the CDR3 reads CASSFRAQETQYF. The CDR3 DNA reads as TGTGCCAGCAGTTTCCGGGCACAAGAGACCCAGTACTTC. V gene TRBV27 combines with J gene TRBJ2-5; D gene ambiguous. The germline V gene encodes CDR1 MNHEY and CDR2 SMNVEV (reference sequence). Trimming pared 3 bases from V and 2 bases from J, leaving 7 bases between. The CDR3 runs to 13 residues.

The sample holds a few counts of this clonotype. V is TRBV6-1 and J is TRBJ1-4; TRBD1 is a possible D gene (5 bases). This CDR3 comprises 15 residues. V lost 3 bases to trimming and J lost 7 bases, with 15 bases between them. Germline-derived CDR1 and CDR2 are MNHNS and SASEGT. The CDR3 coding sequence is TGTGCCAGCAGTGACCAGACAGCAGCTCGTGAAAAACTGTTTTTT. Residues: CASSDQTAAREKLFF.

This clonotype was seen once. The V call is TRBV6-2 or TRBV6-3, the J call TRBJ1-2; weak D call: TRBD1 (6 bases). Trimming removed 5 bases at V and 10 bases at J, with 14 bases between. Germline values: CDR1 MNHEY, CDR2 SVGEGT. The CDR3 extends over 12 amino acids. CDR3 bases: TGTGCCAGCAGTCCCGAGACAGGAGACTACACCTTC. Translation: CASSPETGDYTF.

This clonotype was detected a few times. The chain has TRBV29-1 and TRBJ2-5; 9 bases line up with TRBD2. The J call may not be correct, given that the DNA end is closer to TRBJ2-1. Per the germline V gene, CDR1 is SQVTM and CDR2 is ANQGSEA. The CDR3 sequence is 13 residues long. This CDR3 is CSVQGLAMNEQFF. The CDR3 DNA is TGCAGCGTTCAGGGACTAGCTATGAATGAGCAGTTCTTC.

V usage is TRBV27 and J usage is TRBJ2-1; no clear D. Looked up from germline, CDR1 is MNHEY and CDR2 is SMNVEV (reference sequence). The CDR3 extends over 15 amino acids. V was clipped by 4 bases and J by 0 bases, with 10 bases between them. CDR3 sequence reads: CASSSTQSSYNEQFF. In DNA form, the CDR3 reads TGTGCCAGCAGTTCGACCCAGAGCTCCTACAATGAGCAGTTCTTC.

The table lists this clonotype with a few counts. The CDR3 DNA reads TGTGCCAGCAGCGTAGGTAATAGCGGAAGTGGGGATACGCAGTATTTT. It encodes CASSVGNSGSGDTQYF. V and J are TRBV9 and TRBJ2-3, with D perhaps TRBD2 (6 bases). This CDR3 is built from 16 residues. Germline V gene lookup returns CDR1 SGDLS and CDR2 YYNGEE. V was shortened by 0 bases and J by 6 bases, with 17 bases between the two germline ends.